This T cell receptor beta chain was sequenced for a study of OX40 agonist ivuxolimab in advanced cancers. Generated by immunoSEQ multiplex PCR, the TCRdb table keeps only in-frame clones and is missing some. Of 98,000 or so clones listed, around 83% were seen once; the top ten hold more than 1.4%. Germline V gene lookup returns CDR1 LNHDA and CDR2 SQIVND (reference sequence). The CDR3 has 15 amino acids. With V trimmed by 9 bases and J by 3 bases, 10 bases remained unmatched. The sample in question was CD4+ or CD8+ T cells sorted from blood, obtained in a trial of the OX40 agonist ivuxolimab. The rearrangement uses TRBV19 and TRBJ1-4; 7 positions match TRBD1. The TCR comes from an adult with an advanced solid tumor such as melanoma, head and neck, liver or kidney cancer. CDR3 nucleotides: TGTGCCAGCATGACAGGGAGGGCGGCTAATGAAAAACTGTTTTTT. Its protein product is CASMTGRAANEKLFF.